This is a list of T cell receptor beta chains from one sample in a study of T cells in Graves' hyperthyroidism and ophthalmopathy. TCRdb independently ran MiXCR on the multiplex PCR reads; one entry per CDR3 protein. The sample lists 450,000 to 700,000 distinct CDR3 sequences, about 45% occurring once. Specimen: peripheral blood or thyroid tissue (not recorded which). The receptors here all came from an adult woman with Graves' disease, either hyperthyroidism or ophthalmopathy (not recorded which). Each CDR3 is given with its conserved first and last residue. D genes are given only for firm matches. Clone size is shown for a subset of rows, as once, few, many or a class of expanded clone.

many	TRBD2	15	TRBV5-1	TRBJ2-2	TGCGCCAGCAGCCCGCGGGGGGGGAGAACCGGGGAGCTGTTTTTT	CASSPRGGRTGELFF
.	.	13	TRBV27	TRBJ2-7	TGTGCCAGGGTACCGGGGGTCGCCTACGAGCAGTACTTC	CARVPGVAYEQYF
few	.	17	TRBV10-1	TRBJ2-1	TGCGCCAGCAGTGGCCGAGGGCCCAGCGGATCCTACAATGAGCAGTTCTTC	CASSGRGPSGSYNEQFF
.	TRBD1	15	TRBV7-3	TRBJ2-7	TGTGCCAGCAGTGCCATGGACAGGATGACCTACGAGCAGTACTTC	CASSAMDRMTYEQYF
.	.	17	TRBV20-1	TRBJ2-6	TGCAGTGCTAGAGCCCTCCCCGCCGGGGAGGGGGCCAACGTCCTGACTTTC	CSARALPAGEGANVLTF
.	.	15	TRBV6-1	TRBJ1-1	TGTGCCAGCCGGGGCTTGAGGGATTTGGTCACTGAAGCTTTCTTT	CASRGLRDLVTEAFF
many	.	13	TRBV6-1	TRBJ2-2	TGTGCCATCGGATGGTGGAACACCGGGGAGCTGTTTTTT	CAIGWWNTGELFF
.	TRBD1	18	TRBV11-2	TRBJ2-2	TGTGCCAGCAGCTTGGGACAGGGGTTCGGTGCGAACACCGGGGAGCTGTTTTTT	CASSLGQGFGANTGELFF
many	TRBD1	13	TRBV6-5	TRBJ1-2	TGTGCCAGCAGGGAACAGGGGTCCTATGGCTACACCTTC	CASREQGSYGYTF
many	.	12	TRBV25-1	TRBJ2-7	TGTGCCAGCAGTGCCGGGACCTACGAGCAGTACTTC	CASSAGTYEQYF
.	TRBD1	15	TRBV7-1	TRBJ2-7	TGTGCCAGCAGCTCCTACGGACAGGGGTCCTACGAGCAGTACTTC	CASSSYGQGSYEQYF
few	TRBD2	16	TRBV15	TRBJ2-2	TGTGCCACCAGCAGAACTAGCGGACTTAACACCGGGGAGCTGTTTTTT	CATSRTSGLNTGELFF
.	TRBD1	16	TRBV19	TRBJ1-5	TGTGCTAGAGACCCGGGGACAGCCTTTAGCAATCAGCCCCAGCATTTT	CARDPGTAFSNQPQHF
once	.	13	TRBV7-9	TRBJ1-4	TGTGCCAGCAGTCCTTTGGTTGCCGAAAAACTGTTTTTT	CASSPLVAEKLFF
few	TRBD1	13	TRBV18	TRBJ1-2	TGTGCCAGCTCAGGACAGGCCCCCTATGGCTACACCTTC	CASSGQAPYGYTF
.	.	17	TRBV15	TRBJ2-2	TGTGCCACCAGCAGAGATCCGCGAGGAATGGGGACCGGGGAGCTGTTTTTT	CATSRDPRGMGTGELFF
many	.	15	TRBV9	TRBJ2-6	TGTGCCAGCAGCACCGATCTCTCTGGGGCCAACGTCCTGACTTTC	CASSTDLSGANVLTF
.	.	14	TRBV7-3	TRBJ2-5	TGTGCTAGCAGCTTTGGTCTAGCCCAAGAGACCCAGTACTTC	CASSFGLAQETQYF
.	TRBD1	16	TRBV9	TRBJ1-1	TGTGCCAGCAGCCTCGGGGGCGGACAGGGGAACACTGAAGCTTTCTTT	CASSLGGGQGNTEAFF
.	.	15	TRBV7-9	TRBJ2-2	TGTGCCAGCAGCCCGGCTGGGTTAGGAACCGGGGAGCTGTTTTTT	CASSPAGLGTGELFF
.	.	15	TRBV9	TRBJ2-7	TGTGCCAGCTCACCTGGCGGGACGAGCTCCTACGAGCAGTACTTC	CASSPGGTSSYEQYF
many	.	15	TRBV3-1	TRBJ1-2	TGTGCCAGCAGCCAGATGGGACTACGGAGGTATGGCTACACCTTC	CASSQMGLRRYGYTF
once	.	15	TRBV29-1	TRBJ2-2	TGCAGCGTTTTATTGGCGGGGCGCGGAACCGGGGAGCTGTTTTTT	CSVLLAGRGTGELFF
many	.	14	TRBV19	TRBJ1-5	TGTGCCAGTACAGGGGTCAATAGCAATCAGCCCCAGCATTTT	CASTGVNSNQPQHF
few	.	13	TRBV2	TRBJ1-1	TGTGCCAGCCGCGGACGGAAGAACACTGAAGCTTTCTTT	CASRGRKNTEAFF
few	TRBD2	13	TRBV2	TRBJ2-2	TGTGCCAGCGCGGGAGGAAGGACCGGGGAGCTGTTTTTT	CASAGGRTGELFF
many	.	17	TRBV4-2	TRBJ2-5	TGTGCCAGCAGCCAAGCCCAAGGAACTAGCCCCCAAGAGACCCAGTACTTC	CASSQAQGTSPQETQYF
.	.	11	TRBV12-3/TRBV12-4	TRBJ2-2	TGTGCCAGCAGCGGCTACGGGGAGCTGTTTTTT	CASSGYGELFF
many	.	13	TRBV30	TRBJ1-1	TGTGCCTGGATAGGACCCCACGGGACTGAAGCTTTCTTT	CAWIGPHGTEAFF
.	TRBD1	11	TRBV5-8	TRBJ1-2	TGTGCGGACCGGGACAGGGGAGACTACACCTTC	CADRDRGDYTF
many	TRBD1	13	TRBV10-3	TRBJ2-7	TGTGCCATCAGGGGACAGGGGGACCACGAGCAGTACTTC	CAIRGQGDHEQYF
.	TRBD1	16	TRBV7-3	TRBJ2-7	TGTGCCAGCAGCTTACCGGGACAGGGGGCACTCTACGAGCAGTACTTC	CASSLPGQGALYEQYF
few	TRBD1	14	TRBV29-1	TRBJ2-5	TGCAGCGTTGCCCGGGACAGGGGGCAAGAGACCCAGTACTTC	CSVARDRGQETQYF
.	.	13	TRBV10-3	TRBJ2-5	TGTGCCATCAGTGATCTGGGGGCGGAGACCCAGTACTTC	CAISDLGAETQYF
many	TRBD1	12	TRBV6-5	TRBJ2-7	TGTGCCAGCACCCCACAGGGGGGCGAGCAGTACTTC	CASTPQGGEQYF
.	.	15	TRBV7-8	TRBJ2-5	TGTGCCAGCAGCTTAGTCCGCACTCCGTCGGAGACCCAGTACTTC	CASSLVRTPSETQYF
few	.	13	TRBV20-1	TRBJ2-5	TGCAGTGCTAGAGATTGGGTCAGGGAGACCCAGTACTTC	CSARDWVRETQYF
.	.	15	TRBV5-1	TRBJ1-4	TGCGCCAGCAGCTTGGAGGGCGTGCCTAATGAAAAACTGTTTTTT	CASSLEGVPNEKLFF
many	TRBD1	12	TRBV29-1	TRBJ1-2	TGCAGCGTTCCACAGGGGAACTATGGCTACACCTTC	CSVPQGNYGYTF
.	TRBD2	14	TRBV7-2	TRBJ2-1	TGTGCCAGCATCGGGGGGTTCTCCTACAATGAGCAGTTCTTC	CASIGGFSYNEQFF
many	TRBD1	17	TRBV7-8	TRBJ1-1	TGTGCCAGCAGCCCGGGGGTCGGAGGGGGCTTGAACACTGAAGCTTTCTTT	CASSPGVGGGLNTEAFF
once	.	12	TRBV24-1	TRBJ1-2	TGTGCCACCAGGGGGGCCAACTATGGCTACACCTTC	CATRGANYGYTF
.	.	15	TRBV29-1	TRBJ1-3	TGCAGCGTTGAAGATAGGACGGACTCTGGAAACACCATATATTTT	CSVEDRTDSGNTIYF
many	TRBD1	15	TRBV24-1	TRBJ1-1	TGTGCCACCAGTGATTCGAGACAGGGTGGCACTGAAGCTTTCTTT	CATSDSRQGGTEAFF